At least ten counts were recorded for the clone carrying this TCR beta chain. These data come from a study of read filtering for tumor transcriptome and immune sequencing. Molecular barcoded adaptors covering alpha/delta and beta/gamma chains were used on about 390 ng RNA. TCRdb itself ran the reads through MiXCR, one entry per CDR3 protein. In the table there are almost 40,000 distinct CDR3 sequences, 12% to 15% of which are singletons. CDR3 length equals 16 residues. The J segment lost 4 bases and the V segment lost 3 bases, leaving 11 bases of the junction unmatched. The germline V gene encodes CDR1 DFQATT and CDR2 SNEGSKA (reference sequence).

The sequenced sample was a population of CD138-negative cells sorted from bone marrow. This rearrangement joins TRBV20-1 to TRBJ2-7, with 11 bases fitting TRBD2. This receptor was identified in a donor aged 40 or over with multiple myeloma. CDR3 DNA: TGCAGTGCTAGTTCTGGGCTAGCGGGGGGCCGGTACGAGCAGTACTTC. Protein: CSASSGLAGGRYEQYF.